This T cell receptor (beta chain) was recorded in a study of blood T cell repertoires in COVID-19. Study overall: The study drew acute and convalescent COVID-19 samples from the United States, Italy and Spain.

This CDR3 is built from 12 residues. The V gene's germline CDR1 is MDHEN and CDR2 SYDVKM. Trimming shortened V by 3 bases and J by 10 bases, and 13 bases separated the two germline ends. In the authors' workflow: Cell counts per sample came from amplifying reference gene primers. Using immunoSEQ multiplex PCR, the repertoire was profiled, and TCRdb retains in-frame clones only, with some absent. The V and J calls and the clone size are those of that table, but D and trimming were determined from the DNA. There are approximately 120,000 clones in the sample; roughly 83% occur only once, and about 18% lies in the top ten.

The chain employs TRBV28 and TRBJ2-7; TRBD1 might be the D (6 bases). This TCR came from a woman between 55 and 75 years old with acute or convalescent COVID-19. The sequencing sample was made of peripheral blood. CDR3 sequence reads: CASSFSTGKQYF. The CDR3 bases are TGTGCCAGCAGTTTTTCTACAGGGAAACAGTACTTC.